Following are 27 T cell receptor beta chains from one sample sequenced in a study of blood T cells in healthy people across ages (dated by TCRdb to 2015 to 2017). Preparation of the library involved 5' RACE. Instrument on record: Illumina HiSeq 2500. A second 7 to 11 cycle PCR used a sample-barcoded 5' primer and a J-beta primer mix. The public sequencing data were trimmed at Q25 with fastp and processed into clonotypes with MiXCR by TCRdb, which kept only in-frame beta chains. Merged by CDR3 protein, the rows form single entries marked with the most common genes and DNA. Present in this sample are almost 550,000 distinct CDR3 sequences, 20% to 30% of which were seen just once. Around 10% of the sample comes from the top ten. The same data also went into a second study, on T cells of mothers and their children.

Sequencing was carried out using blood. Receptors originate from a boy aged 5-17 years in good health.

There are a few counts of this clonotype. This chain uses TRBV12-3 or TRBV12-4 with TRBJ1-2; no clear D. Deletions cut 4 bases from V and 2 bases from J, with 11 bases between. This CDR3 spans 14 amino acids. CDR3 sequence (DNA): TGTGCCAGCAGTTGGGGAGGGTCAAACTATGGCTACACCTTC. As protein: CASSWGGSNYGYTF.

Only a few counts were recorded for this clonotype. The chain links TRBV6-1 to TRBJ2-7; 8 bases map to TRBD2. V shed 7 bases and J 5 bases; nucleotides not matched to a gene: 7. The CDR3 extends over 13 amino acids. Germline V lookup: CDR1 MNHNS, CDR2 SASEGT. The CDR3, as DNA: TGTGCCAGCACGGGGGGGCTGAACGACGAGCAGTACTTC. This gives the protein CASTGGLNDEQYF.

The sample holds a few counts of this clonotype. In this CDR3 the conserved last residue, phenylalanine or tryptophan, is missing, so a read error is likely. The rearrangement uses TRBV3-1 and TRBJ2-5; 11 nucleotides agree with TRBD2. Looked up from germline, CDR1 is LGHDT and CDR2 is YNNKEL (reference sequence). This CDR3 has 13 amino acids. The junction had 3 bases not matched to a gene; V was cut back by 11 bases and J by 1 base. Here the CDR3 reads CAGGTSGQETQYL. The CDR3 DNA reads TGTGCCGGCGGGACTAGCGGCCAAGAGACCCAGTACCTC.

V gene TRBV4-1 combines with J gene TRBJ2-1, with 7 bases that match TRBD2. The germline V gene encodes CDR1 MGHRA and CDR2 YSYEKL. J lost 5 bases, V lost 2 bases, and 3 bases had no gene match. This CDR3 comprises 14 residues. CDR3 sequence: CASSQPSGDNEQFF. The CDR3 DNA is TGCGCCAGCAGCCAACCTAGCGGAGACAATGAGCAGTTCTTC.

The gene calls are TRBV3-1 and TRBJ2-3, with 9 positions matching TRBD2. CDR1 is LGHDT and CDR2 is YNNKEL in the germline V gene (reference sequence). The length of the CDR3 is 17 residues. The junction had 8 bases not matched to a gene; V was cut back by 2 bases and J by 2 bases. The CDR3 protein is CASSQSRLAGPTDTQYF. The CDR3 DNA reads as TGTGCCAGCAGCCAATCTAGGCTAGCGGGGCCCACAGATACGCAGTATTTT.

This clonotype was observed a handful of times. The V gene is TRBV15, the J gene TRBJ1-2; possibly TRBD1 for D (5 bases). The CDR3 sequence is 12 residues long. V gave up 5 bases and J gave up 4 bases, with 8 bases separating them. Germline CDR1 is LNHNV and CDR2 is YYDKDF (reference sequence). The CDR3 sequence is CATSVGGYGYTF. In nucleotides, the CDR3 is TGTGCCACCAGCGTGGGGGGCTATGGCTACACCTTC.

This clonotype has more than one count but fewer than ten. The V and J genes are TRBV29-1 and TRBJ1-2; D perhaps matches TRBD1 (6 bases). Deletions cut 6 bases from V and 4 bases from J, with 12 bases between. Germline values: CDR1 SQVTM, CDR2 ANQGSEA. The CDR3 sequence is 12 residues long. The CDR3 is CSVDDRLYGYTF. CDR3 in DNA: TGCAGCGTGGACGACAGGCTCTATGGCTACACCTTC. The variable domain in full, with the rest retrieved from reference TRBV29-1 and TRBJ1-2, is SAVISQKPSRDICQRGTSLTIQCQVDSQVTMMFWYRQQPGQSLTLIATANQGSEATYESGFVIDKFPISRPNLTFSTLTVSNMSPEDSSIYLCSVDDRLYGYTFGSGTRLTVV.

The CDR3 nucleotides are TGCAGTGCGAACAACAGGGGGCAAGTTCTTGTGGATACGCAGTATTTT. It codes for CSANNRGQVLVDTQYF. V and J are TRBV20-1 and TRBJ2-3; 9 bases are a match to TRBD1. Germline loops: CDR1 DFQATT, CDR2 SNEGSKA (reference sequence). The CDR3 has 16 amino acids. V was pared by 6 bases and J by 6 bases, with 16 bases of the junction left unmatched.

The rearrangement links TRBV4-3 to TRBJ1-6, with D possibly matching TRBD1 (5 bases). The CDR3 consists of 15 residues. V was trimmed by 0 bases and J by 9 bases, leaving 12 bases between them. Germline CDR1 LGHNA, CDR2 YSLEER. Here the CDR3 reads CASSQDWGGSSPLHF. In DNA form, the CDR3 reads TGCGCCAGCAGCCAAGACTGGGGGGGAAGTTCACCCCTCCACTTT.

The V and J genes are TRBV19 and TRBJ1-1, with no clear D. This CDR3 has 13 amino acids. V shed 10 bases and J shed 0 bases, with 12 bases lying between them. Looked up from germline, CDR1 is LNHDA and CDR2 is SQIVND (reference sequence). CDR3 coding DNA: TGTGCCACAACACCCCAACTGAACACTGAAGCTTTCTTT. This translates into CATTPQLNTEAFF.

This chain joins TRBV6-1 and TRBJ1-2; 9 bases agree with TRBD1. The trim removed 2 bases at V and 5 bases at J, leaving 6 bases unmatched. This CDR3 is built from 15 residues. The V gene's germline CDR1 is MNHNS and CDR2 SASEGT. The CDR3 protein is CASSESAGQGYGYTF. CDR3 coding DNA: TGTGCCAGCAGTGAATCGGCGGGACAGGGTTATGGCTACACCTTC.

The CDR3 sequence: CASSPGQTSTDTQYF. The CDR3 DNA reads TGCGCCAGCAGCCCCGGACAAACTAGCACAGATACGCAGTATTTT. The genes are TRBV5-1 and TRBJ2-3, with D perhaps matching TRBD1 (5 bases). This CDR3 is 15 amino acids long. Trimming took 4 bases from V and 0 from J, leaving 12 bases between them. Per the germline V gene, CDR1 is SGHRS and CDR2 is YFSETQ. The full variable domain, completed using reference TRBV5-1 and TRBJ2-3, is KAGVTQTPRYLIKTRGQQVTLSCSPISGHRSVSWYQQTPGQGLQFLFEYFSETQRNKGNFPGRFSGRQFSNSRSEMNVSTLELGDSALYLCASSPGQTSTDTQYFGPGTRLTVL.

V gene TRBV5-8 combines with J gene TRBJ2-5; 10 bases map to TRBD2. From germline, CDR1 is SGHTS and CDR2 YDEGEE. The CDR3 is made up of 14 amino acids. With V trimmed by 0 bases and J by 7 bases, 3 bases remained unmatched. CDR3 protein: CASSLGWTSGTQYF. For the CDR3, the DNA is TGTGCCAGCAGCTTGGGATGGACTAGCGGGACCCAGTACTTC.

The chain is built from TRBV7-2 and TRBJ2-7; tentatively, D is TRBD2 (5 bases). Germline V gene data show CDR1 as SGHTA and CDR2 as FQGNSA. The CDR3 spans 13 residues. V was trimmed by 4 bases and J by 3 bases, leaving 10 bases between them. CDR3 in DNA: TGTGCCAGCAGCTCGGCCGACTACTACGAGCAGTACTTC. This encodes CASSSADYYEQYF.

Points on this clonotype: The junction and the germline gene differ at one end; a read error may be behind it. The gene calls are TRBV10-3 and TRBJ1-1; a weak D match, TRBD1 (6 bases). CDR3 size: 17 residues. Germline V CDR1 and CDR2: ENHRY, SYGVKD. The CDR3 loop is CAISESVRGVGNTEAFF. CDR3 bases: TGCGCCATCAGTGAGTCGGTTAGGGGGGTGGGGAACACTGAAGCTTTCTTT.

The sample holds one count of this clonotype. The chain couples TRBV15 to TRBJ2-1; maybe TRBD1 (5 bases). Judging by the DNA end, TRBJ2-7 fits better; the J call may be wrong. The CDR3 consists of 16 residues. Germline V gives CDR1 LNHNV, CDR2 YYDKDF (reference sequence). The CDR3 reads CATSSVRVLGTGEQYF. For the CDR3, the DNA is TGTGCCACCAGCAGCGTCAGGGTTTTGGGTACCGGCGAGCAGTACTTC.

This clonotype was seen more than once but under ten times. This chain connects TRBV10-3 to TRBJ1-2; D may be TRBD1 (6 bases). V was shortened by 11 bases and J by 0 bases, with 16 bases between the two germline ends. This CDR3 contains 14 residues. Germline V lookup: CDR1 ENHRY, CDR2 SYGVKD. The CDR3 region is CAGLGDNSNYGYTF. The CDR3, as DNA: TGTGCCGGCCTTGGGGACAACTCTAACTATGGCTACACCTTC.

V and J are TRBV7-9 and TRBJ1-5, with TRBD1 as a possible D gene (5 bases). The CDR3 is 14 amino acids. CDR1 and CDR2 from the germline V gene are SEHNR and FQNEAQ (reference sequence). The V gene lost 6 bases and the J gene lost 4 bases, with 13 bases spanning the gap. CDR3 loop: CASSGPGRNQPQHF. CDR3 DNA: TGTGCCAGCAGTGGACCGGGACGAAATCAGCCCCAGCATTTT.

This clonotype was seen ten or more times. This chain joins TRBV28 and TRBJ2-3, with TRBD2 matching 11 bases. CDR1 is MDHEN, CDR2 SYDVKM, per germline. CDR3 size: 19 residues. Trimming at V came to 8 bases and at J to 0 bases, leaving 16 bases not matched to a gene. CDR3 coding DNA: TGTGCCAGCCCCCCTGGGGTAGCGGGAGGGCCCAAAAGCACAGATACGCAGTATTTT. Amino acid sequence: CASPPGVAGGPKSTDTQYF.

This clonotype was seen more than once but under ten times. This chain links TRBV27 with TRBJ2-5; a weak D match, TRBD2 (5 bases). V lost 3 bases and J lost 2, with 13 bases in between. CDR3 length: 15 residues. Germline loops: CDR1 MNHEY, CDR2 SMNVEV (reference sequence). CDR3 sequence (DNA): TGTGCCAGCAGTTTCTCGGCGCGGGCACAAGAGACCCAGTACTTC. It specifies CASSFSARAQETQYF.

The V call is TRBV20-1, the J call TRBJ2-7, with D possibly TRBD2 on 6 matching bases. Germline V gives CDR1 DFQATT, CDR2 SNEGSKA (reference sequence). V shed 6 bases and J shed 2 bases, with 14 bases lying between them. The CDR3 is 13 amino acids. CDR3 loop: CSAARDSAYEQYF. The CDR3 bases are TGCAGTGCGGCGCGGGACTCTGCCTACGAGCAGTACTTC.

CDR3 DNA: TGTGCCAGCAGTTCTACAGGGTCAGGAGACAAACTGTTTTTT. Its translation is CASSSTGSGDKLFF. The rearrangement uses TRBV28 and TRBJ1-4; tentatively, D is TRBD1 (6 bases). CDR3 length: 14 amino acids. V was shortened by 4 bases and J by 11 bases, with 17 bases between the two germline ends. Germline CDR1 MDHEN, CDR2 SYDVKM.

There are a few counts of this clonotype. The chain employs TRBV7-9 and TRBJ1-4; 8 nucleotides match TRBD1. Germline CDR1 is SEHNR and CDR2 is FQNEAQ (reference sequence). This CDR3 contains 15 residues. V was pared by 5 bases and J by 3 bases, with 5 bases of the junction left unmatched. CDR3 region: CASSPTGVPNEKLFF. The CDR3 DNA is TGTGCCAGCAGCCCGACAGGGGTTCCTAATGAAAAACTGTTTTTT.

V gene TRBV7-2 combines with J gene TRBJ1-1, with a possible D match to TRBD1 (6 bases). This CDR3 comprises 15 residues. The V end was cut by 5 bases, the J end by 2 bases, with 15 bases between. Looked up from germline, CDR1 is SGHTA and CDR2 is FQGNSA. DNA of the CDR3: TGTGCCAGCAGCGGCGTTGGGACACCCAACACTGAAGCTTTCTTT. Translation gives CASSGVGTPNTEAFF.

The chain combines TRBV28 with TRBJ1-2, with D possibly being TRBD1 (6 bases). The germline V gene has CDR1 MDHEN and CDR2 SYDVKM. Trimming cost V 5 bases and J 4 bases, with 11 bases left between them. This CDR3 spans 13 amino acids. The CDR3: CASSTGTLYGYTF. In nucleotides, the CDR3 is TGTGCCAGCAGTACCGGGACACTCTATGGCTACACCTTC.

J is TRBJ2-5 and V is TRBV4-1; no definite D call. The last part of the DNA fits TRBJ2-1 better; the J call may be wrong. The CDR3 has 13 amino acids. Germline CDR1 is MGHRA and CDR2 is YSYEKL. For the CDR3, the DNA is TGCGCCAGCAGCCAAGGCCTGGACAATGAGCAGTTCTTC. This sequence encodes CASSQGLDNEQFF.

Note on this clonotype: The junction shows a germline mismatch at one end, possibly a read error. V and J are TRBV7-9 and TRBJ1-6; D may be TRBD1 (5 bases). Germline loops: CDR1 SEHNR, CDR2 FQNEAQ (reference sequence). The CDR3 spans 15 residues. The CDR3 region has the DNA TGTGCCAGCAGCTTACGACAGATCTATAATTCACCCCTCTACTTT. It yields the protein CASSLRQIYNSPLYF.